This TCR beta chain is from a study of OX40 agonist ivuxolimab in advanced cancers. Study as a whole: The drug used for patients, ivuxolimab, was an agonistic anti-OX40 (CD134) antibody. Partial responses were achieved by three patients, one with hepatocellular carcinoma and two with cutaneous melanoma.

The data were produced by immunoSEQ multiplex PCR, yet TCRdb's version contains in-frame clones alone and is incomplete. The repertoire holds 45,000 to 65,000 clones, about 89% seen once, with approximately 2% in the top ten. Study results and limitations: Among the nonresponders, some also had low normalized T-cell clonal expansion.

Germline V lookup: CDR1 MNHNY, CDR2 SVGAGI (reference sequence). The CDR3 contains 14 residues. V lost 4 bases, J lost 8 bases, and 17 bases lay in between. Points on this clone: Antigen specificity is unknown.

This rearrangement joins TRBV6-6 to TRBJ1-2; D is ambiguous. The material sequenced was CD4+ or CD8+ T cells sorted from blood, taken in a trial of the OX40 agonist ivuxolimab. The sequence was collected from an adult with an advanced solid tumor such as melanoma, head and neck, liver or kidney cancer. The CDR3 DNA is TGTGCCAGCAGTTCCCCTGCCCATAGGCACGGCTACACCTTC. Protein product: CASSSPAHRHGYTF.